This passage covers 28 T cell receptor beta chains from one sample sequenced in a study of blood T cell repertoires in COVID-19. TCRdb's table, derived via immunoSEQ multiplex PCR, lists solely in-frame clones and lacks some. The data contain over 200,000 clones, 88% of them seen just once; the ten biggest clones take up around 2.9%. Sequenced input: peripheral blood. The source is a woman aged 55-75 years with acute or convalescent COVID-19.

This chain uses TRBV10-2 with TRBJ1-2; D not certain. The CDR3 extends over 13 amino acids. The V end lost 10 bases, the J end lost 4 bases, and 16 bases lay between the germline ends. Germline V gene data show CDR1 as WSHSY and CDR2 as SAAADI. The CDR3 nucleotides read TGCGCCAAGTCCCACGAGGGTATCTATGGCTACACCTTC. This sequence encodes CAKSHEGIYGYTF.

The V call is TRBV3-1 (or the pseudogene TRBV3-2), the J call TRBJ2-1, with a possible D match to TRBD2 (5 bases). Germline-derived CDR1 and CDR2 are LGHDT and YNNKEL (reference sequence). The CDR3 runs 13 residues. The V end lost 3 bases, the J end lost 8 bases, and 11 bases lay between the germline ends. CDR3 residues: CASSQKEVHEQFF. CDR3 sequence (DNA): TGTGCCAGCAGCCAGAAGGAGGTACATGAGCAGTTCTTC.

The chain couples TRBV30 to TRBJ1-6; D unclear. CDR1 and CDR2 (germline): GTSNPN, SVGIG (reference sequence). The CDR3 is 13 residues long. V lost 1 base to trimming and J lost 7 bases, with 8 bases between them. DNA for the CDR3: TGTGCCTGGAGTGGCCAACAGAATTCACCCCTCCACTTT. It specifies CAWSGQQNSPLHF.

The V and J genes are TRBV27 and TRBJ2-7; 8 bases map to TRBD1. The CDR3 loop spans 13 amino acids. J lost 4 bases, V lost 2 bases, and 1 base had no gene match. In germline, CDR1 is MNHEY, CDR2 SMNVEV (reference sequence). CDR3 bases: TGTGCCAGCAGTTTACGGACAGGGTACGAGCAGTACTTC. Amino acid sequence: CASSLRTGYEQYF.

In DNA, the CDR3 is TGTGCCAGCAGCCCCCCGCGGTCTGACATTCAGTACTTC. This translates into CASSPPRSDIQYF. This chain joins TRBV3-1 (or the pseudogene TRBV3-2) and TRBJ2-4; D not resolved. From germline, CDR1 is LGHDT and CDR2 YNNKEL (reference sequence). The germline V and J ends were trimmed by 4 bases and 8 bases, with 12 bases remaining between them. This CDR3 region has 13 residues.

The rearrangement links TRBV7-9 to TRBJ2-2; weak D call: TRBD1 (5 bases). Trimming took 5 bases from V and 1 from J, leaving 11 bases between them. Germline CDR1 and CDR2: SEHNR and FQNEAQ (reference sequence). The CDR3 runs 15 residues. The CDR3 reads CASSGRARNTGELFF. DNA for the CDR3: TGTGCCAGCAGCGGCAGGGCGCGGAACACCGGGGAGCTGTTTTTT.

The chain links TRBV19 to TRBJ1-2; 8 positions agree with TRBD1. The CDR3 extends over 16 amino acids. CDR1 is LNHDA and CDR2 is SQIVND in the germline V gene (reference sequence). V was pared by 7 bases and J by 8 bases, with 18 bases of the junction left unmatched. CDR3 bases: TGTGCCAGTACCTCCGGGACAGGCGTTCCCTATGGGGGCTACACCTTC. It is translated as CASTSGTGVPYGGYTF.

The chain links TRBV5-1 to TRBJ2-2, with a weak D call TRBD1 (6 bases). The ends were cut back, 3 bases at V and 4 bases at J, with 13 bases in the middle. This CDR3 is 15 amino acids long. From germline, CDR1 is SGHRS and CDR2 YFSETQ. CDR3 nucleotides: TGCGCCAGCAGCTCTTACACAGGGAGCACCGGGGAGCTGTTTTTT. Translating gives CASSSYTGSTGELFF.

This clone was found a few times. The CDR3 nucleotides read TGTGCCAGCAGTGCAACCGGGACAGGGGCGAATAGCAATCAGCCCCAGCATTTT. Its translation: CASSATGTGANSNQPQHF. The V call is TRBV6-1, the J call TRBJ1-5; 10 bases are a match to TRBD1. V lost 4 bases and J lost 0; bases outside the gene matches: 9. The germline CDR1 and CDR2 sequences are MNHNS and SASEGT. CDR3 size: 18 residues.

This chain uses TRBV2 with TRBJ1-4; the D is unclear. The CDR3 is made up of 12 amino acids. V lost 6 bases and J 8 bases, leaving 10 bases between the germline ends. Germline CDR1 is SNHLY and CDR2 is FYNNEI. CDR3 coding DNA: TGTGCCAGCAGGTCCCCCGGGGAAAAACTGTTTTTT. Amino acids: CASRSPGEKLFF.

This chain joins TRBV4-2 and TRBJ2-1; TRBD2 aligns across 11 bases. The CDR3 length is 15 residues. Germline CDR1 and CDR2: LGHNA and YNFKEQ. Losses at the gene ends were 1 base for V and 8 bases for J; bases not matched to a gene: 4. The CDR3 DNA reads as TGTGCCAGCAGCCAAGGAACTAGCGGGAGCGATGAGCAGTTCTTC. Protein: CASSQGTSGSDEQFF.

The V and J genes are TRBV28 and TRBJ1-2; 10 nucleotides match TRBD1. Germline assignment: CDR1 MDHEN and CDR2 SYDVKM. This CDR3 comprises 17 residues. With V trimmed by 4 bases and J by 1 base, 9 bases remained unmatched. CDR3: CASSSPRTGGYNYGYTF. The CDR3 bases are TGTGCCAGCAGTTCACCCCGGACAGGGGGGTATAACTATGGCTACACCTTC.

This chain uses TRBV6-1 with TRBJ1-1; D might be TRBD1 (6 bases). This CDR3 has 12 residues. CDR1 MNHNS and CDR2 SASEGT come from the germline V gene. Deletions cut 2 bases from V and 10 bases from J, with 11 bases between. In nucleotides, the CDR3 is TGTGCCAGCAGTGAACAGGGGAAACGAGCTTTCTTT. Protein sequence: CASSEQGKRAFF.

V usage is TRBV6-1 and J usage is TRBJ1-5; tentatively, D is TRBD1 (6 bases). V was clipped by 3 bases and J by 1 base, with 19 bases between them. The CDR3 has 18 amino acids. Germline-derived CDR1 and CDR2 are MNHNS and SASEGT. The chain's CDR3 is CASSDPEQGTRSNQPQHF. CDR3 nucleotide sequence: TGTGCCAGCAGTGACCCTGAACAGGGAACAAGGAGCAATCAGCCCCAGCATTTT.

The CDR3, as DNA: TGTGCCAGCAGCCCACGGACAGGGGGCAACTATGGCTACACCTTC. It specifies CASSPRTGGNYGYTF. This chain joins TRBV3-1 (or the pseudogene TRBV3-2) and TRBJ1-2, with 11 bases fitting TRBD1. The V gene's germline CDR1 is LGHDT and CDR2 YNNKEL (reference sequence). CDR3 length: 15 amino acids. V shed 4 bases, J shed 2 bases, and the junction held 3 bases outside the gene matches.

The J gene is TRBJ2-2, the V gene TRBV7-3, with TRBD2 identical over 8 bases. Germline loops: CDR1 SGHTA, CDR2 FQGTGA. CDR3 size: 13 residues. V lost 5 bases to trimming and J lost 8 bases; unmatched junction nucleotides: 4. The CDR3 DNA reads TGTGCCAGCAGCCCGGGGGGGCGAGGGGAGCTGTTTTTT. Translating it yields CASSPGGRGELFF.

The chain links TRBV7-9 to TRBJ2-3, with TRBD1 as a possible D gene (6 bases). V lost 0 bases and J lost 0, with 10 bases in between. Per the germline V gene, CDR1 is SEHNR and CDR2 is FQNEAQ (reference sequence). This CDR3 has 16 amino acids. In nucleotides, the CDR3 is TGTGCCAGCAGCTTAGCCGTCGGGACAAGCACAGATACGCAGTATTTT. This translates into CASSLAVGTSTDTQYF.

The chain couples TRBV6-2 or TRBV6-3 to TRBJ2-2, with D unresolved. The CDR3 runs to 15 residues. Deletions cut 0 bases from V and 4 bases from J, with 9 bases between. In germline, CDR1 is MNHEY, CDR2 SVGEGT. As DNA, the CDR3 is TGTGCCAGCAGTTACTCAGGTGGGCGCACCGGGGAGCTGTTTTTT. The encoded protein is CASSYSGGRTGELFF.

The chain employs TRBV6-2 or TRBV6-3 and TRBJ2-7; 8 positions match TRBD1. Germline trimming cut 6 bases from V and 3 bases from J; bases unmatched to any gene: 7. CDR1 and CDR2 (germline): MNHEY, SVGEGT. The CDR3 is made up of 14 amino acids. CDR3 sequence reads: CASSPDRGRYEQYF. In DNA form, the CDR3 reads TGTGCCAGCAGCCCAGACAGGGGACGCTACGAGCAGTACTTC.

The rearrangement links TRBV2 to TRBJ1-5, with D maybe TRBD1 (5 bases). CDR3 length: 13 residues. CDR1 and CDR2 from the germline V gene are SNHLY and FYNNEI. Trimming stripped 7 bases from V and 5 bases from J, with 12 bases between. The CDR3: CASNRGGHQPQHF. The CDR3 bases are TGTGCCAGCAATAGGGGCGGTCATCAGCCCCAGCATTTT. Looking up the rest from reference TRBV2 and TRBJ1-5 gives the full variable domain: EPEVTQTPSHQVTQMGQEVILRCVPISNHLYFYWYRQILGQKVEFLVSFYNNEISEKSEIFDDQFSVERPDGSNFTLKIRSTKLEDSAMYFCASNRGGHQPQHFGDGTRLSIL.

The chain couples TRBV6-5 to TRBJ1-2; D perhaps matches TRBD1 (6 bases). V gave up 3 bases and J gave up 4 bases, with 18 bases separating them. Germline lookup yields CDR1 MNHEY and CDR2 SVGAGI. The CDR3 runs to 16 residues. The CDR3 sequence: CASSYNRQAHLYGYTF. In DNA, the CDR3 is TGTGCCAGCAGTTATAATCGACAGGCCCACCTCTATGGCTACACCTTC.

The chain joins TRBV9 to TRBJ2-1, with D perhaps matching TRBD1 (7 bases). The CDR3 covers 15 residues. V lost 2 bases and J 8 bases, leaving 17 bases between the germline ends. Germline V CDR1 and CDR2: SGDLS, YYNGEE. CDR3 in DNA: TGTGCCAGCAGCGTCTCGGGTTCAGGGGGGTATGAGCAGTTCTTC. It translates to CASSVSGSGGYEQFF.

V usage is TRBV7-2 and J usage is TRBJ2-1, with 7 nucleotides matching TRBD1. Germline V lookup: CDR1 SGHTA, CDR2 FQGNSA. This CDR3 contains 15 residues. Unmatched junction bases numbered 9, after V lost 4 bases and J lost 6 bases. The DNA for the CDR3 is TGTGCCAGCAGCTCCGACAGGGCAGGCGGCAATGAGCAGTTCTTC. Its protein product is CASSSDRAGGNEQFF.

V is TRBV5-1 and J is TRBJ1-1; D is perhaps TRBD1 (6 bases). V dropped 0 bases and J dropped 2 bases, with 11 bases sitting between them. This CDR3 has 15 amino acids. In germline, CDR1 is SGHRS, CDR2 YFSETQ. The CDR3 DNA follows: TGCGCCAGCAGCTTGGATGGGACACAAAACACTGAAGCTTTCTTT. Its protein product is CASSLDGTQNTEAFF.

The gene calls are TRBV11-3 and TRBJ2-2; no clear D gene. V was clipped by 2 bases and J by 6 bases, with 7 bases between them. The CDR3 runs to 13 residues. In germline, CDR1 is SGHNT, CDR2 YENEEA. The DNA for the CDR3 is TGTGCCAGCAGCTTACGGGTAGCCGGGGAGCTGTTTTTT. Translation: CASSLRVAGELFF.

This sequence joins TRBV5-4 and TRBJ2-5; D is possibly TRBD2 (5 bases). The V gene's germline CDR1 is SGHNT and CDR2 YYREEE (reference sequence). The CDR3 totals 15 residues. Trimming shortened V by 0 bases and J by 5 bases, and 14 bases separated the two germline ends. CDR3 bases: TGTGCCAGCAGCTTGGGGGCGGGCCTATCGGAGACCCAGTACTTC. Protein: CASSLGAGLSETQYF. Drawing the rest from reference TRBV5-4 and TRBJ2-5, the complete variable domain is ETGVTQSPTHLIKTRGQQVTLRCSSQSGHNTVSWYQQALGQGPQFIFQYYREEENGRGNFPPRFSGLQFPNYSSELNVNALELDDSALYLCASSLGAGLSETQYFGPGTRLLVL.

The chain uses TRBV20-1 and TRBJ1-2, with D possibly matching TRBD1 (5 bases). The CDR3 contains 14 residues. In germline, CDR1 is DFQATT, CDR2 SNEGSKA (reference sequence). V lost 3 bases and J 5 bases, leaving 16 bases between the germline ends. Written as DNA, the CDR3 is TGCAGTGCTAGTAGCAATTGGGGCTCGTATGGCTACACCTTC. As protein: CSASSNWGSYGYTF.

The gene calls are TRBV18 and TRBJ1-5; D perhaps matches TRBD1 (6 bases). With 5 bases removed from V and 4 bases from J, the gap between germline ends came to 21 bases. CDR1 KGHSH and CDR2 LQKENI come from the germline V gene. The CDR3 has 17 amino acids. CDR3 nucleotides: TGTGCCAGCTCAGACGGGGCAGGGGCGGATAGAAATCAGCCCCAGCATTTT. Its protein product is CASSDGAGADRNQPQHF.